Below are 11 T cell receptor delta chains sequenced from a single sample in a study of gamma-delta chains in newborns, infants, children. TCRdb reran clone calling via CATT on the reads. The data hold about 8,300 delta-chain clones, with 1.6% observed a single time. What was sequenced was blood. The receptors were sampled from a child who was a newborn, infant or young child, either healthy, febrile or measles-vaccinated (not recorded which).

By its share, this clone is medium-sized (0.01 to 0.1%). The J gene is TRDJ1, the V gene TRDV1, with TRDD3 as a possible D gene (6 bases). CDR3 size: 16 residues. CDR1 and CDR2 (germline): TSWWSYY, QGS. V was pared by 3 bases and J by 7 bases, with 21 bases between. Here the CDR3 DNA reads TGTGCTCTTGGGGATGGGGAAAGGGTCGGATACCTTAAACTCATCTTT. It specifies CALGDGERVGYLKLIF.

About this clone: A much larger clone lies one base from this, so it may be a read error. The chain employs TRDV1 and TRDJ1, with 8 bases identical to TRDD3. Germline V gene lookup returns CDR1 TSWWSYY and CDR2 QGS. This CDR3 contains 14 residues. After removal of 6 bases from V and 9 bases from J, the junction contained 12 bases not matched to a gene. The CDR3 coding sequence is TGTGCTCTTGGAACGTGGGATACGCAGGTGGAACTCATCTTT. This sequence encodes CALGTWDTQVELIF.

In its sample, this clone is medium-sized (0.01 to 0.1%). It is likely a read error: a sequence one base away is far more abundant. The chain employs TRDV2 and TRDJ3, with D perhaps matching TRDD3 (6 bases). The CDR3 has 16 residues. The germline V and J ends were trimmed by 3 bases and 0 bases, with 8 bases remaining between them. CDR1 and CDR2 (germline): GEAIGNYY, EKD. The CDR3 loop reads CACDRGSSWDTRQMFF. CDR3 in DNA: TGTGCCTGTGACCGGGGGAGCTCCTGGGACACCCGACAGATGTTTTTC.

Within the sample, this clone is medium-sized (0.01 to 0.1%). Other DNA sequences within the sample encode an identical CDR3. The chain joins TRDV1 to TRDJ1; 7 nucleotides line up with TRDD3. V gave up 2 bases and J gave up 0 bases; unmatched junction bases: 9. Germline loops: CDR1 TSWWSYY, CDR2 QGS. CDR3 length: 17 residues. This CDR3 is CALGEGLGAPYTDKLIF. The DNA for the CDR3 is TGTGCTCTTGGGGAAGGGCTGGGGGCACCGTACACCGATAAACTCATCTTT.

By proportion, this clone is medium-sized. This sample also contains other DNA sequences that code for the same CDR3. The CDR3 coding sequence is TGTGCTCTTGGGGAACCGTACCGTGGCCTTCCCAAGGGGATACGGCGCGTAGTCACCGATAAACTCATCTTT. It specifies CALGEPYRGLPKGIRRVVTDKLIF. The chain has TRDV1 and TRDJ1; 9 bases align to TRDD3. V shed 1 base, J shed 1 base, and the junction held 28 bases outside the gene matches. There are 24 residues in the CDR3. CDR1 TSWWSYY and CDR2 QGS come from the germline V gene.

This clone was counted only a few times. The TCRdb record carries a much larger clone's protein, which differs from this DNA's translation at residue 8; a read error is the likely cause, and the protein listed here is the DNA translation. The rearrangement links TRDV2 to TRDJ3; D might be TRDD3 (6 bases). The CDR3 length is 14 residues. Per germline, CDR1 GEAIGNYY and CDR2 EKD. As DNA, the CDR3 is TGTGCCTGTGGGGGACTCTGGGGCACCCGACAGATGTTTTTC. Protein: CACGGLWGTRQMFF.

By share of the sample, this clone is medium-sized. This sample includes further DNA sequences coding for the same CDR3. The CDR3 coding sequence is TGTGCTCTTGGGGTCCCGGTACTGGGGGATATAGATCCCGATAAACTCATCTTT. Amino acids: CALGVPVLGDIDPDKLIF. The chain is built from TRDV1 and TRDJ1; 11 positions match TRDD3. The CDR3 runs 18 residues. V shed 4 bases, J shed 3 bases, and the junction held 13 bases outside the gene matches. Germline-derived CDR1 and CDR2 are TSWWSYY and QGS.

This clone was seen only a few times. One junction end does not reproduce the germline sequence, and a read error may be involved. The chain recombines TRDV1 with TRDJ1; TRDD3 matches 8 bases. This CDR3 has 19 residues. Germline CDR1 is TSWWSYY and CDR2 is QGS. CDR3 DNA: TGTGCTCTTGGGACCTCTCCTCGGCACTGGGGGCTCTACACCGATAAACCCATCTTT. This sequence encodes CALGTSPRHWGLYTDKPIF.

This clone was detected only a few times. The junction does not match germline at one end; this may be a read error. Within the sample, other DNA sequences also encode this same CDR3. V usage is TRDV2 and J usage is TRDJ3; 10 bases agree with TRDD3. Germline V gene sequence: CDR1 GEAIGNYY, CDR2 EKD. CDR3 length: 20 amino acids. CDR3: CACDKRYWGIHSWDTRQMFF. CDR3 DNA sequence: TGTGCCTGCGACAAGAGGTACTGGGGGATCCACTCCTGGGACACCCGACAGATGTTTTTC.

Notes on this clone: A far larger clone is only one base removed, so a read error is likely. Other DNA sequences in the same sample also yield this CDR3. The chain employs TRDV2 and TRDJ3; TRDD3 matches at 12 bases. With V trimmed by 0 bases and J by 4 bases, 3 bases remained unmatched. The germline CDR1 and CDR2 sequences are GEAIGNYY and EKD. This CDR3 is 18 amino acids long. CDR3 sequence: CACDTVLGDTWDTRQMFF. CDR3 bases: TGTGCCTGTGACACCGTACTGGGGGATACATGGGACACCCGACAGATGTTTTTC.

A few counts support this clone. Its ends do not fully match the called genes, so a read error is possible. The sample contains more than one DNA sequence encoding this CDR3. This chain uses TRDV1 with TRDJ2; D might be TRDD3 (5 bases). The CDR3 is 18 amino acids. CDR1 and CDR2 from the germline V gene are TSWWSYY and QGS. The CDR3, as DNA: TGTGCCCTTGGGGAACTAGGGGCGACGGATCAGGGGACAGCACAACTCTTCTTT. It specifies CALGELGATDQGTAQLFF.